Listed below are T cell receptor beta chains from one sample, sequenced in a study of shared clonotypes between healthy human individuals. Profiled with immunoSEQ multiplex PCR; TCRdb holds only in-frame clones, not every one. The sample carries approximately 2.5 million clones, more than 90% recorded once. Sequenced material: naive CD4+ T cells sorted from blood. All receptors come from a man younger than 35 in good health. CDR3s leave out the opening cysteine and the closing phenylalanine or tryptophan. Fields, in order: V gene, CDR3 protein.

>TRBV5-1
ASSFGGSSGANVLT
>TRBV2
ASNSVNTEAF
>TRBV7-2
ASSLVGGKNQPQH
>TRBV5-6
ASSLSETQY
>TRBV10-2
ASSESTGGVGNNQPQH
>TRBV5-6
ASSLNRLAKNIQY
>TRBV5-4
ASSWGTSTDTQY
>TRBV5-4
ASSLEAGNTGELF
>TRBV25-1
ASNAGLAFDEQF
>TRBV7-2
ASSPLGAGEQF
>TRBV4-3
ASSQAHRAGDTQY
>TRBV18
ASSPADYGTDTQY
>TRBV10-3
AISGADYNSPLH
>TRBV19
ASRNGNYGYT
>TRBV7-2
ASSPGRVAKNIQY
>TRBV29-1
SVEDRPGVYNEQF
>TRBV30
AWRIGPYEQY
>TRBV25-1
ASSDIRQGETQY
>TRBV18
ASSPSTGSTYSYEQY
>TRBV19
ASSPQGATGGEQY
>TRBV29-1
SVDLFKETQY
>TRBV6-5
ASSASSGANVLT
>TRBV10-2
ASRRDRGSDGYT
>TRBV13
ASSPRLRLAGNYNEQF
>TRBV10-3
AISVEPGQTQY
>TRBV6-6
ASSYSKGQIYEQY
>TRBV4-1
ASSQGAQAQETQY
>TRBV5-1
ASSLVTGLGGNTEAF
>TRBV19
ASSGSGIPAYEQY
>TRBV5-1
ASSLSILGTGTRNEKLF
>TRBV7-2
ASSLQGSGNTIY
>TRBV11-2
ASSKDGSTYEQY
>TRBV10-3
AISGSGNEKLF
>TRBV5-1
ASGPGGSSYEQY
>TRBV4-2
ASSQEISGGLYGYT
>TRBV5-6
ASSLALTGESYEQY
>TRBV19
ASSITAYSNQPQH
>TRBV19
ASSILTSGSYEQY
>TRBV10-3
AISGGEIAKNIQY
>TRBV5-1
ASSETGQSTDTQY
>TRBV19
ASSFRVGRGARTEAF
>TRBV9
ASSPETNTGELF
>TRBV5-1
ASSLVVLGGRKVSYEQY
>TRBV11-2
ASRPAGGTDTQY
>TRBV5-4
ASSPPGQGPYEQY
>TRBV15
ATSVRDITDTQY
>TRBV7-2
ASSKVAGEAETQY
>TRBV10-3
AISHDRNTEAF
>TRBV27
ASSSWDEQY
>TRBV7-2
ASSLEGSGYNEQF
>TRBV6-5
ASSYQTSGGSYEQY